This TCR beta chain is drawn from a study of T cells after yellow fever vaccination. For TCR, cDNA came from 5'RACE template switching, which added a universal primer site and UMIs. TCRdb fed the 5' RACE reads into MiXCR, producing one record per CDR3 protein. The sample carries 340,000 or so distinct CDR3 sequences, approximately 12% recorded once. This clonotype was picked up a small number of times. V shed 1 base and J shed 0 bases, with 9 bases lying between them. CDR3 length equals 15 residues. Looked up from germline, CDR1 is SGHRS and CDR2 is YFSETQ. The sample consisted of CD4+ T cells sorted from PBMCs, taken 15 days after the yellow fever booster vaccination. This sequence joins TRBV5-1 and TRBJ2-3, with D uncertain. The sequence was collected from a young man who received the YFV17D yellow fever vaccine. CDR3 coding DNA: TGCGCCAGCAGCTTGACATCTATTAGCACAGATACGCAGTATTTT. This sequence encodes CASSLTSISTDTQYF. Full variable domain (missing parts from reference TRBV5-1 and TRBJ2-3): KAGVTQTPRYLIKTRGQQVTLSCSPISGHRSVSWYQQTPGQGLQFLFEYFSETQRNKGNFPGRFSGRQFSNSRSEMNVSTLELGDSALYLCASSLTSISTDTQYFGPGTRLTVL.